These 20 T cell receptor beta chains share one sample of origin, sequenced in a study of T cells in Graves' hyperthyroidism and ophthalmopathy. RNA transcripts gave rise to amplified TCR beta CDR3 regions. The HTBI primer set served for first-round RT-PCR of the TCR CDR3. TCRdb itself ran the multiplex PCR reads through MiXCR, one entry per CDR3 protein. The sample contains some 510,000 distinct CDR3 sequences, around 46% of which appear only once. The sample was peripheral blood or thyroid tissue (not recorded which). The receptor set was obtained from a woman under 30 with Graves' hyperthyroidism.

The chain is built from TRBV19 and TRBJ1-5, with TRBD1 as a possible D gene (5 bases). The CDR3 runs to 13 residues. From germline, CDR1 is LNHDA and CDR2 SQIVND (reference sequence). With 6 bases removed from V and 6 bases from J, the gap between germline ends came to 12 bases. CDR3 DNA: TGTGCCAGTAGAGGGACCTTCTTTCAGCCCCAGCATTTT. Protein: CASRGTFFQPQHF.

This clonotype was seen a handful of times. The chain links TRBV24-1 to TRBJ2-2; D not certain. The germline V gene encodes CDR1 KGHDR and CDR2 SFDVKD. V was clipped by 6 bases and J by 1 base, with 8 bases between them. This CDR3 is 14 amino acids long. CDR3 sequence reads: CATSHWENTGELFF. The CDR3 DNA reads TGTGCCACCAGTCATTGGGAGAACACCGGGGAGCTGTTTTTT.

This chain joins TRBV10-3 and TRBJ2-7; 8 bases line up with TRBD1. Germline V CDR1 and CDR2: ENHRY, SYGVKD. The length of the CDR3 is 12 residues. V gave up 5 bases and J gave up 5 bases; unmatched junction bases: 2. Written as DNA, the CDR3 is TGTGCCATCAGTCCGACAGGGGACGAGCAGTACTTC. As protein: CAISPTGDEQYF.

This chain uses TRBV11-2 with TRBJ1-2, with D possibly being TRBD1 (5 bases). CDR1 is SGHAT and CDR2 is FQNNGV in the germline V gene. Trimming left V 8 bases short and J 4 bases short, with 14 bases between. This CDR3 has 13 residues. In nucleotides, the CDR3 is TGTGCCAGCTCACCAGTGACAGTCTATGGCTACACCTTC. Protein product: CASSPVTVYGYTF.

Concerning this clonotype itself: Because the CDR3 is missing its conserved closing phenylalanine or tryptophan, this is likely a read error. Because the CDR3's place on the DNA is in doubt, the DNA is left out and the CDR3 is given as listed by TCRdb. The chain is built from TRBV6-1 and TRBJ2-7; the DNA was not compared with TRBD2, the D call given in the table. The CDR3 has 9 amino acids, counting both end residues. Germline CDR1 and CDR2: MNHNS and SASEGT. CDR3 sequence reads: CASSPTGEG.

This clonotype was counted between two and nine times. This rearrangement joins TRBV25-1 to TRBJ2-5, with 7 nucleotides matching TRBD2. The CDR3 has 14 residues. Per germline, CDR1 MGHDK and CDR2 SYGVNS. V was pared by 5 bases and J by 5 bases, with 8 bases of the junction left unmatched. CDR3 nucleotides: TGTGCCAGCAGTCCAGGGAGGGCGAGGGAGACCCAGTACTTC. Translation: CASSPGRARETQYF.

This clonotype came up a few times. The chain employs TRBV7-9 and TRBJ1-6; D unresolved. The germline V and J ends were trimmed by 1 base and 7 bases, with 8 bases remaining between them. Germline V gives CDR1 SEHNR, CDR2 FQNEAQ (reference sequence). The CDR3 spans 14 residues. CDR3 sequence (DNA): TGTGCCAGCAGCTTAGGGGCAACAAATTCACCCCTCCACTTT. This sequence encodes CASSLGATNSPLHF.

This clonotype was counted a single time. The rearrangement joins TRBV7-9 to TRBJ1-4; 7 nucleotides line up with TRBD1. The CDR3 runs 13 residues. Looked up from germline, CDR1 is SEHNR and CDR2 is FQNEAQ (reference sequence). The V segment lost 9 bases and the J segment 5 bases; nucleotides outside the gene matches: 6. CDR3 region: CASKRDSNEKLFF. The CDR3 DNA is TGTGCCAGTAAACGGGACAGCAATGAAAAACTGTTTTTT. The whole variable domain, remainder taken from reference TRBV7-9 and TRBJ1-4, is DTGVSQNPRHKITKRGQNVTFRCDPISEHNRLYWYRQTLGQGPEFLTYFQNEAQLEKSRLLSDRFSAERPKGSFSTLEIQRTEQGDSAMYLCASKRDSNEKLFFGSGTQLSVL.

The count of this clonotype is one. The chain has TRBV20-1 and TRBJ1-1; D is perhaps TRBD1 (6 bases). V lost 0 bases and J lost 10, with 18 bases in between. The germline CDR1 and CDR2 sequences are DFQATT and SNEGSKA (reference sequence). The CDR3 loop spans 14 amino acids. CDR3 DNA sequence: TGCAGTGCTAGAGATCAAACAGGGAGCAGTAGAGCTTTCTTT. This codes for CSARDQTGSSRAFF.

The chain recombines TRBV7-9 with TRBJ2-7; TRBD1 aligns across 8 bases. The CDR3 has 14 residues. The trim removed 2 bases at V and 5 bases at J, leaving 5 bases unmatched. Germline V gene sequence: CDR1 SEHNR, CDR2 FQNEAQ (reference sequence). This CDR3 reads CASSLRQGAHEQYF. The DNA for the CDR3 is TGTGCCAGCAGCTTAAGGCAGGGGGCCCACGAGCAGTACTTC. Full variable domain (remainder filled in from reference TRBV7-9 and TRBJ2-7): DTGVSQNPRHKITKRGQNVTFRCDPISEHNRLYWYRQTLGQGPEFLTYFQNEAQLEKSRLLSDRFSAERPKGSFSTLEIQRTEQGDSAMYLCASSLRQGAHEQYFGPGTRLTVT.

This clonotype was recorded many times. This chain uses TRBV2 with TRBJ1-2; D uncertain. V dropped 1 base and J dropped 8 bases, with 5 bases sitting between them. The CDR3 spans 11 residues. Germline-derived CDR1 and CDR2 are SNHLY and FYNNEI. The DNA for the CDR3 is TGTGCCAGCAGTGAAGGGGTCGGCTACACCTTC. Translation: CASSEGVGYTF.

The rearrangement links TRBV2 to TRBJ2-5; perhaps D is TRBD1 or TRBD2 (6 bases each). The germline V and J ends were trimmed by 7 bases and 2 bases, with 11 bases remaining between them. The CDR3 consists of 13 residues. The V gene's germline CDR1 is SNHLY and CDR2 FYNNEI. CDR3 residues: CASIAGQQETQYF. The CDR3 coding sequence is TGTGCCAGCATCGCGGGACAACAAGAGACCCAGTACTTC.

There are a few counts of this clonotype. The CDR3 DNA sequence: TGTGCCAGCAGCCAGAGTGAGGGGGTAGGGTACGAGCAGTACTTC. Translating it yields CASSQSEGVGYEQYF. The rearrangement joins TRBV7-2 to TRBJ2-7; D perhaps matches TRBD1 (6 bases). V was clipped by 5 bases and J by 4 bases, with 18 bases between them. The CDR3 loop spans 15 amino acids. CDR1 SGHTA and CDR2 FQGNSA come from the germline V gene.

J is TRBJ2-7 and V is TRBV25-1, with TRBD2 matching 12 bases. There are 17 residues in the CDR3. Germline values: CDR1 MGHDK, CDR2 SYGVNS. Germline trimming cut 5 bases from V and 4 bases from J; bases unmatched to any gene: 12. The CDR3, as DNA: TGTGCCAGCAGTCCAAGACTAGCGGGAGTCACCTCTTACGAGCAGTACTTC. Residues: CASSPRLAGVTSYEQYF.

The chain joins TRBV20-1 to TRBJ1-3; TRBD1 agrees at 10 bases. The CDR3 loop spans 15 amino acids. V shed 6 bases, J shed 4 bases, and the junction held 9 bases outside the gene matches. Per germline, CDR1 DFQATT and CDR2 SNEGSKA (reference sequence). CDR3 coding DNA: TGCAGTGCCATGCTAGCGGGACAGGGGGGAAACACCATATATTTT. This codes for CSAMLAGQGGNTIYF.

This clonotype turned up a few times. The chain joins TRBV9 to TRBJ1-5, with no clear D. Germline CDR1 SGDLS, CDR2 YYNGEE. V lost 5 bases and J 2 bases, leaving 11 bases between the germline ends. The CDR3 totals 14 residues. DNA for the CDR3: TGTGCCAGCAGTGGAGGCGCCGGCAATCAGCCCCAGCATTTT. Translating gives CASSGGAGNQPQHF. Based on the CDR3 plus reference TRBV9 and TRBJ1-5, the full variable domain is DSGVTQTPKHLITATGQRVTLRCSPRSGDLSVYWYQQSLDQGLQFLIQYYNGEERAKGNILERFSAQQFPDLHSELNLSSLELGDSALYFCASSGGAGNQPQHFGDGTRLSIL.

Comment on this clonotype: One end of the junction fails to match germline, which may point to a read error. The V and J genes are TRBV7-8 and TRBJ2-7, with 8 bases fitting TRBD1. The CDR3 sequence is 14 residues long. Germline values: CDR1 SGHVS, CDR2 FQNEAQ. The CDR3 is CASRLVGQAYEQYF. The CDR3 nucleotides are TGTGCCAGCCGCTTAGTGGGACAGGCCTACGAGCAGTACTTC.

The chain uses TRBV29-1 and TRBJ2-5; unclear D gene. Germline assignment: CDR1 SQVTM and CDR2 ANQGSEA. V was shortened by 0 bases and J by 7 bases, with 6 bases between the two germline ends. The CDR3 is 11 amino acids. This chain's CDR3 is CSVEDFGTQYF. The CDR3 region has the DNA TGCAGCGTTGAAGACTTTGGGACCCAGTACTTC.

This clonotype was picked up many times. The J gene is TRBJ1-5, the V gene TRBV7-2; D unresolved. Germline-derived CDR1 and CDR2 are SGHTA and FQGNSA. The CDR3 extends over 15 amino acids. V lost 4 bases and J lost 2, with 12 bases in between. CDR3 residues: CASSYNGQGNQPQHF. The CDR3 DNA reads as TGTGCCAGCAGCTACAACGGGCAGGGCAATCAGCCCCAGCATTTT. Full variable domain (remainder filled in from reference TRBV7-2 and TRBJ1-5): GAGVSQSPSNKVTEKGKDVELRCDPISGHTALYWYRQSLGQGLEFLIYFQGNSAPDKSGLPSDRFSAERTGGSVSTLTIQRTQQEDSAVYLCASSYNGQGNQPQHFGDGTRLSIL.

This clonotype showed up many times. Here the CDR3 reads CSAPPGQGVDGANVLTF. For the CDR3, the DNA is TGCAGTGCCCCTCCGGGACAGGGAGTCGATGGGGCCAACGTCCTGACTTTC. The chain is built from TRBV20-1 and TRBJ2-6; 9 bases match TRBD1. Germline CDR1 reads DFQATT; CDR2 reads SNEGSKA (reference sequence). Trimming took 6 bases from V and 3 from J; bases not matched to a gene: 12. The CDR3 spans 17 residues.